The next 8 T cell receptor beta chains were all read from a single sample in a study of shared clonotypes between healthy human individuals. Here immunoSEQ multiplex PCR was the method, and the copy in TCRdb shows in-frame clones only, minus some. The sample holds about 1.1 million clones, about 80% seen once. The sample consisted of memory CD4+ T cells from PBMCs. Described subset: CD45RA-negative fraction. The receptors derive from a man aged 18 to 35 in good health. Some clones in this sample may be carry-over from other donors' samples.

This clone was found many times. The chain links TRBV5-6 to TRBJ2-1; D is undetermined. Trimming took 0 bases from V and 8 from J, leaving 9 bases between them. The CDR3 loop spans 13 amino acids. Germline V gives CDR1 SGHDT, CDR2 YYEEEE. CDR3 sequence (DNA): TGTGCCAGCAGCTTGGGTAGTAGACATGAGCAGTTCTTC. It is translated as CASSLGSRHEQFF.

The chain recombines TRBV7-9 with TRBJ1-2; tentatively, D is TRBD1 (6 bases). The CDR3 covers 15 residues. Germline lookup yields CDR1 SEHNR and CDR2 FQNEAQ (reference sequence). Trimming took 3 bases from V and 1 from J, leaving 12 bases between them. CDR3 sequence: CASSFGQNDNYGYTF. The CDR3 coding sequence is TGTGCCAGCAGCTTTGGACAGAATGATAACTATGGCTACACCTTC.

This rearrangement joins TRBV29-1 to TRBJ2-1; the match to TRBD2 covers 7 bases. The CDR3 loop spans 11 amino acids. V gave up 7 bases and J gave up 5 bases; unmatched junction bases: 2. Germline CDR1 reads SQVTM; CDR2 reads ANQGSEA. CDR3 residues: CSGRENNEQFF. CDR3 nucleotides: TGCAGCGGGCGGGAGAACAATGAGCAGTTCTTC.

This clone was counted once. The chain uses TRBV5-1 and TRBJ2-1, with D possibly being TRBD2 (5 bases). This CDR3 is 13 amino acids long. Trimming removed 4 bases at V and 12 bases at J, with 17 bases between. CDR1 and CDR2 from the germline V gene are SGHRS and YFSETQ. CDR3 DNA sequence: TGCGCCAGCAGCGAAGGGCAGCCGGGAAGGCAGTTCTTC. Translation: CASSEGQPGRQFF.

The V call is TRBV18, the J call TRBJ1-1; the match to TRBD1 covers 7 bases. Per germline, CDR1 KGHSH and CDR2 LQKENI. Trimming at V came to 0 bases and at J to 5 bases, leaving 0 bases not matched to a gene. The CDR3 is 13 residues long. CDR3 loop: CASSPPQGTEAFF. In DNA form, the CDR3 reads TGTGCCAGCTCACCACCACAGGGGACTGAAGCTTTCTTT. The full variable domain, in which reference TRBV18 and TRBJ1-1 provide the parts outside the CDR3, is NAGVMQNPRHLVRRRGQEARLRCSPMKGHSHVYWYRQLPEEGLKFMVYLQKENIIDESGMPKERFSAEFPKEGPSILRIQQVVRGDSAAYFCASSPPQGTEAFFGQGTRLTVV.

This sequence joins TRBV5-4 and TRBJ1-1; D gene ambiguous. V lost 4 bases, J lost 0 bases, and 13 bases lay in between. Germline V lookup: CDR1 SGHNT, CDR2 YYREEE (reference sequence). The CDR3 spans 15 residues. CDR3 in amino acids: CASSPRTGMNTEAFF. In DNA, the CDR3 is TGTGCCAGCAGCCCCCGGACCGGTATGAACACTGAAGCTTTCTTT.

A word on this clone: Only one base separates this from a far larger clonotype, so it likely reflects a read error. The chain carries TRBV6-5 and TRBJ2-2; either TRBD1 or TRBD2 may fit D (5 bases each). CDR1 MNHEY and CDR2 SVGAGI come from the germline V gene. There are 14 residues in the CDR3. The CDR3 loop is CASRGRPNTEELFF. As DNA, the CDR3 is TGTGCCAGCAGGGGACGCCCGAACACCGAGGAGCTGTTTTTT.

This clone appeared once. The chain joins TRBV28 to TRBJ1-2; D may be TRBD1 (5 bases). Trimming shortened V by 6 bases and J by 3 bases, and 17 bases separated the two germline ends. In germline, CDR1 is MDHEN, CDR2 SYDVKM. The CDR3 is made up of 15 amino acids. The CDR3 here is CASSPMGTRDYGYTF. The CDR3 DNA sequence: TGTGCCAGCAGCCCGATGGGGACCAGGGACTATGGCTACACCTTC.